These 28 T cell receptor beta chains came from one sample sequenced in a study of spatial heterogeneity in lung cancer. These receptors have no identified antigens. Study-wide results and limits: Tumor mutation count correlated with how many alpha and beta TCRs expanded intratumorally.

TCRdb redid the calling of the 5' RACE reads with MiXCR, one entry per CDR3 protein. The profile covers roughly 4,000 distinct CDR3 sequences, with 5% to 6% appearing a single time and 13% taken by the ten largest. Time point: sample taken at primary tumor resection. The specimen was lung tumor tissue, collected at surgery. The receptor set was obtained from a female donor with early-stage non-small cell lung cancer.

This clonotype is labeled medium-sized. The rearrangement uses TRBV18 and TRBJ1-1; D is uncertain. This CDR3 is built from 13 residues. V was shortened by 3 bases and J by 4 bases, with 9 bases between the two germline ends. The germline gives CDR1 KGHSH, CDR2 LQKENI. The CDR3, as DNA: TGTGCCAGCTCACCCACAACGGCCACTGAAGCTTTCTTT. This encodes CASSPTTATEAFF.

By sample share, this clonotype is medium-sized. The chain joins TRBV27 to TRBJ2-4; 11 bases map to TRBD2. Losses at the gene ends were 5 bases for V and 8 bases for J; bases not matched to a gene: 8. The germline CDR1 and CDR2 sequences are MNHEY and SMNVEV (reference sequence). CDR3 length: 15 residues. The CDR3, as DNA: TGTGCCAGCAGTCCCCTAAAACTAGCGGGAGACATTCAGTACTTC. Translated: CASSPLKLAGDIQYF.

By sample fraction, this clonotype is medium-sized (0.01 to 0.1%). The chain combines TRBV18 with TRBJ2-7; no clear D gene. This CDR3 comprises 14 residues. The V gene's germline CDR1 is KGHSH and CDR2 LQKENI. V lost 3 bases, J lost 6 bases, and 15 bases lay in between. CDR3 region: CASSPSSGPLEQYF. The CDR3 region has the DNA TGTGCCAGCTCACCTTCGTCAGGTCCCCTCGAGCAGTACTTC. The full variable domain, in which reference TRBV18 and TRBJ2-7 provide the parts outside the CDR3, is NAGVMQNPRHLVRRRGQEARLRCSPMKGHSHVYWYRQLPEEGLKFMVYLQKENIIDESGMPKERFSAEFPKEGPSILRIQQVVRGDSAAYFCASSPSSGPLEQYFGPGTRLTVT.

This clonotype is judged medium-sized. This chain uses TRBV11-2 with TRBJ1-5; D is unclear. V lost 1 base and J lost 4, with 8 bases in between. The CDR3 length is 14 residues. Germline-derived CDR1 and CDR2 are SGHAT and FQNNGV. Written as DNA, the CDR3 is TGTGCCAGCAGCTTAGCAACAGTAAATCAGCCCCAGCATTTT. This translates into CASSLATVNQPQHF.

In its sample, this clonotype is medium-sized. This rearrangement joins TRBV5-6 to TRBJ2-3; 9 nucleotides agree with TRBD2. This CDR3 has 14 residues. J lost 6 bases, V lost 5 bases, and 7 bases had no gene match. Germline V gives CDR1 SGHDT, CDR2 YYEEEE. The CDR3 DNA reads as TGTGCCAGCAGTGGCGGGGGGGCCCTGGATACGCAGTATTTT. Translating it yields CASSGGGALDTQYF.

Judged by abundance, this clonotype is medium-sized. The chain has TRBV6-2 or TRBV6-3 and TRBJ2-1; perhaps TRBD1 as D (6 bases). Germline assignment: CDR1 MNHEY and CDR2 SVGEGT. The length of the CDR3 is 12 residues. V gave up 6 bases and J gave up 4 bases, with 7 bases separating them. The CDR3 loop is CASSGTYNEQFF. CDR3 nucleotide sequence: TGTGCCAGCAGCGGGACATACAATGAGCAGTTCTTC.

This clonotype ranks as medium-sized. The J gene is TRBJ2-3, the V gene TRBV9; D not certain. Germline V gives CDR1 SGDLS, CDR2 YYNGEE. Deletions cut 2 bases from V and 0 bases from J, with 1 base between. This CDR3 contains 12 residues. The CDR3 region is CASSVSTDTQYF. CDR3 coding DNA: TGTGCCAGCAGCGTGAGCACAGATACGCAGTATTTT. The entire variable domain, with the rest obtained from reference TRBV9 and TRBJ2-3, is as follows: DSGVTQTPKHLITATGQRVTLRCSPRSGDLSVYWYQQSLDQGLQFLIQYYNGEERAKGNILERFSAQQFPDLHSELNLSSLELGDSALYFCASSVSTDTQYFGPGTRLTVL.

By share, this clonotype ranks as medium-sized. The V gene is TRBV12-3 or TRBV12-4, the J gene TRBJ2-1, with D possibly matching TRBD1 (5 bases). This CDR3 has 15 residues. V was clipped by 7 bases and J by 2 bases, with 15 bases between them. CDR3 sequence: CASTLQGGTYNEQFF. CDR3 DNA sequence: TGTGCCAGCACCCTCCAGGGTGGCACCTACAATGAGCAGTTCTTC.

In its sample, this clonotype ranks as medium-sized. The V gene is TRBV7-9, the J gene TRBJ2-3; 7 positions match TRBD1. V lost 4 bases, J lost 2 bases, and 6 bases stayed unmatched. The V gene's germline CDR1 is SEHNR and CDR2 FQNEAQ (reference sequence). The CDR3 has 15 residues. In nucleotides, the CDR3 is TGTGCCAGCAGCTCTCGGGACAGCTACACAGATACGCAGTATTTT. Its protein product is CASSSRDSYTDTQYF.

This clonotype appeared a few times. The chain has TRBV6-5 and TRBJ1-5; 7 nucleotides match TRBD1. With 2 bases clipped from V and 5 bases from J, the junction kept 6 bases outside the gene matches. The germline V gene has CDR1 MNHEY and CDR2 SVGAGI. The CDR3 length is 15 residues. The CDR3 spells CASSYTTGSDQPQHF. The CDR3 DNA is TGTGCCAGCAGTTACACGACAGGGAGCGATCAGCCCCAGCATTTT.

This clonotype was recorded a few times. The V and J genes are TRBV5-6 and TRBJ1-6; no reliable D call. The V end was cut by 3 bases, the J end by 2 bases, with 0 bases between. The CDR3 is made up of 12 amino acids. Germline values: CDR1 SGHDT, CDR2 YYEEEE. The CDR3 nucleotides read TGTGCCAGCAGCTCCTATAATTCACCCCTCCACTTT. Protein product: CASSSYNSPLHF.

This clonotype ranks as medium-sized. The J gene is TRBJ2-1, the V gene TRBV29-1; no firm D call. V shed 7 bases and J shed 6 bases, with 13 bases lying between them. The V gene's germline CDR1 is SQVTM and CDR2 ANQGSEA. The CDR3 spans 12 residues. This CDR3 is CSAARDLNEQFF. Here the CDR3 DNA reads TGCAGCGCCGCCCGAGACCTCAATGAGCAGTTCTTC.

This clonotype has only a few counts. The chain links TRBV6-6 to TRBJ2-7; the D gene could be TRBD1 or TRBD2 (7 bases each). Trimming stripped 6 bases from V and 5 bases from J, with 20 bases between. The V gene's germline CDR1 is MNHNY and CDR2 SVGAGI (reference sequence). This CDR3 spans 15 amino acids. The CDR3 loop reads CASSPQGGASDEQYF. CDR3 nucleotide sequence: TGTGCCAGCAGCCCCCAGGGGGGGGCATCGGACGAGCAGTACTTC.

This clonotype is categorized as medium-sized. The V call is TRBV6-5, the J call TRBJ2-7; D might be TRBD1 or TRBD2, each matching 5 bases. Trimming stripped 2 bases from V and 3 bases from J, with 11 bases between. CDR3 length: 14 amino acids. CDR1 MNHEY and CDR2 SVGAGI come from the germline V gene. CDR3 in DNA: TGTGCCAGCAGTTACCGTGGGGGAGTCTACGAGCAGTACTTC. It is translated as CASSYRGGVYEQYF.

By share, this clonotype counts as medium-sized. The gene calls are TRBV7-8 and TRBJ2-5; D possibly uses TRBD1 or TRBD2 (5 bases each). This CDR3 is built from 14 residues. V lost 5 bases and J lost 5, with 15 bases in between. CDR1 is SGHVS, CDR2 FQNEAQ, per germline. CDR3 sequence reads: CASSPRPGLETQYF. Here the CDR3 DNA reads TGTGCCAGCAGCCCGCGTCCGGGGCTGGAGACCCAGTACTTC. Full variable domain (remainder filled in from reference TRBV7-8 and TRBJ2-5): GAGVSQSPRYKVAKRGQDVALRCDPISGHVSLFWYQQALGQGPEFLTYFQNEAQLDKSGLPSDRFFAERPEGSVSTLKIQRTQQEDSAVYLCASSPRPGLETQYFGPGTRLLVL.

This clonotype was recorded a few times. The J gene is TRBJ1-1, the V gene TRBV5-1; TRBD1 matches 7 bases. V was pared by 4 bases and J by 7 bases, with 7 bases of the junction left unmatched. The V gene's germline CDR1 is SGHRS and CDR2 YFSETQ. There are 13 residues in the CDR3. The CDR3 sequence is CASSEGGGYEAFF. CDR3 nucleotides: TGCGCCAGCAGCGAAGGAGGGGGCTATGAAGCTTTCTTT.

This clonotype is termed medium-sized. This chain joins TRBV27 and TRBJ2-6; D call uncertain. The CDR3 runs 15 residues. Germline assignment: CDR1 MNHEY and CDR2 SMNVEV (reference sequence). Trimming removed 6 bases at V and 2 bases at J, with 11 bases between. The CDR3 here is CASRNIGTGANVLTF. In nucleotides, the CDR3 is TGTGCCAGCAGAAACATAGGTACTGGGGCCAACGTCCTGACTTTC. The full variable domain, its missing parts supplied by reference TRBV27 and TRBJ2-6, is EAQVTQNPRYLITVTGKKLTVTCSQNMNHEYMSWYRQDPGLGLRQIYYSMNVEVTDKGDVPEGYKVSRKEKRNFPLILESPSPNQTSLYFCASRNIGTGANVLTFGAGSRLTVL.

Within the sample, this clonotype is medium-sized. The V and J genes are TRBV11-2 and TRBJ2-1, with 7 bases that match TRBD2. Germline V lookup: CDR1 SGHAT, CDR2 FQNNGV. Trimming took 3 bases from V and 8 from J; bases not matched to a gene: 10. This CDR3 has 15 amino acids. This CDR3 reads CASSFSREAFDEQFF. DNA for the CDR3: TGTGCCAGCAGCTTTAGCCGGGAGGCGTTCGATGAGCAGTTCTTC.

This clonotype was recorded at least ten times. CDR3 DNA sequence: TGTGCCAGTAGTATAGATCGACTGCGGCTGGCGGGGGAGCTGTTTTTT. Its translation is CASSIDRLRLAGELFF. V is TRBV19 and J is TRBJ2-2; no clear D. This CDR3 has 16 residues. Germline CDR1 reads LNHDA; CDR2 reads SQIVND (reference sequence). Between the trimmed V and J ends, which lost 0 bases and 8 bases, there was a span of 16 bases.

This clonotype is deemed medium-sized. CDR3 region: CASSSSGGAADTQYF. CDR3 DNA: TGTGCCAGCAGCTCCAGCGGGGGGGCAGCAGATACGCAGTATTTT. J is TRBJ2-3 and V is TRBV11-2; 10 bases align to TRBD2. The CDR3 loop spans 15 amino acids. Germline assignment: CDR1 SGHAT and CDR2 FQNNGV. V dropped 4 bases and J dropped 4; count of bases not matched to a gene: 5.

Judged by abundance, this clonotype is medium-sized. The gene calls are TRBV7-2 and TRBJ2-3; TRBD2 matches 7 bases. The V gene's germline CDR1 is SGHTA and CDR2 FQGNSA. With V trimmed by 2 bases and J by 5 bases, 22 bases remained unmatched. This CDR3 is 20 amino acids long. CDR3 sequence: CASSLTGAFASGGHLDTQYF. The DNA of the CDR3 is TGTGCCAGCAGCTTAACCGGGGCTTTTGCTAGCGGTGGGCACTTAGATACGCAGTATTTT.

With respect to this clonotype: Just one base apart from a much larger clone, this may be a read error. The chain links TRBV2 to TRBJ1-2; no clear D. The CDR3 has 12 residues. In germline, CDR1 is SNHLY, CDR2 FYNNEI. CDR3 in DNA: TGTTCCAGCAGTGAAGGCGGGGAAGGCTACACCTTC. It codes for CSSSEGGEGYTF.

This clonotype came up many times. V usage is TRBV11-2 and J usage is TRBJ2-1; TRBD2 matches 9 bases. The V and J ends lost 9 bases and 7 bases, in that order; junction bases with no gene match: 7. Germline V gene sequence: CDR1 SGHAT, CDR2 FQNNGV. This CDR3 spans 13 amino acids. The CDR3 protein is CASTGLAGNEQFF. The CDR3 region has the DNA TGTGCCAGTACGGGGCTAGCGGGGAATGAGCAGTTCTTC. The whole variable domain, filled in from reference TRBV11-2 and TRBJ2-1, reads EAGVAQSPRYKIIEKRQSVAFWCNPISGHATLYWYQQILGQGPKLLIQFQNNGVVDDSQLPKDRFSAERLKGVDSTLKIQPAKLEDSAVYLCASTGLAGNEQFFGPGTRLTVL.

By share, this clonotype counts as medium-sized. The V and J genes are TRBV6-6 and TRBJ1-5, with TRBD1 matching 7 bases. The germline CDR1 and CDR2 sequences are MNHNY and SVGAGI (reference sequence). Trimming cost V 6 bases and J 4 bases; bases outside gene matches: 3. The CDR3 sequence is 13 residues long. This CDR3 is CASSSQGNQPQHF. The CDR3 region has the DNA TGTGCCAGCAGCTCACAGGGGAATCAGCCCCAGCATTTT.

In this sample, this clonotype is medium-sized. The CDR3 sequence is CASSLALGTGGSAFF. CDR3 DNA: TGTGCCAGCAGCTTAGCGCTTGGGACAGGAGGCTCAGCTTTCTTT. The chain uses TRBV7-2 and TRBJ1-1; 8 bases map to TRBD1. Germline loops: CDR1 SGHTA, CDR2 FQGNSA. Unmatched junction bases numbered 10, after V lost 0 bases and J lost 10 bases. CDR3 size: 15 residues. Complete variable domain (other parts from reference TRBV7-2 and TRBJ1-1): GAGVSQSPSNKVTEKGKDVELRCDPISGHTALYWYRQSLGQGLEFLIYFQGNSAPDKSGLPSDRFSAERTGGSVSTLTIQRTQQEDSAVYLCASSLALGTGGSAFFGQGTRLTVV.

This clonotype qualifies as medium-sized. CDR3 residues: CASYRQGAPNTEAFF. The CDR3 nucleotides read TGTGCCAGCTATAGACAGGGGGCCCCGAACACTGAAGCTTTCTTT. The chain is built from TRBV27 and TRBJ1-1, with 10 bases that match TRBD1. J was trimmed by 1 base and V by 8 bases; bases with no gene match: 7. This CDR3 spans 15 amino acids. In germline, CDR1 is MNHEY, CDR2 SMNVEV (reference sequence).

By share of the sample, this clonotype is medium-sized. The gene calls are TRBV6-4 and TRBJ2-2, with TRBD1 matching 8 bases. Germline CDR1 reads MRHNA; CDR2 reads SNTAGT. V lost 6 bases and J lost 7; bases outside the gene matches: 7. The CDR3 spans 14 residues. CDR3 nucleotide sequence: TGTGCCAGCAGCCCGACAGGGGAGGACGGGGAGCTGTTTTTT. Encoded protein: CASSPTGEDGELFF.

By its share, this clonotype is medium-sized (0.01 to 0.1%). The chain combines TRBV20-1 with TRBJ1-2, with D tentatively TRBD1 (6 bases). Per germline, CDR1 DFQATT and CDR2 SNEGSKA (reference sequence). This CDR3 is built from 14 residues. V lost 8 bases to trimming and J lost 4 bases, with 20 bases between them. In nucleotides, the CDR3 is TGCAGTTCCAGGGGCGAGGGCATCGCCTATGGCTACACCTTC. Protein sequence: CSSRGEGIAYGYTF.